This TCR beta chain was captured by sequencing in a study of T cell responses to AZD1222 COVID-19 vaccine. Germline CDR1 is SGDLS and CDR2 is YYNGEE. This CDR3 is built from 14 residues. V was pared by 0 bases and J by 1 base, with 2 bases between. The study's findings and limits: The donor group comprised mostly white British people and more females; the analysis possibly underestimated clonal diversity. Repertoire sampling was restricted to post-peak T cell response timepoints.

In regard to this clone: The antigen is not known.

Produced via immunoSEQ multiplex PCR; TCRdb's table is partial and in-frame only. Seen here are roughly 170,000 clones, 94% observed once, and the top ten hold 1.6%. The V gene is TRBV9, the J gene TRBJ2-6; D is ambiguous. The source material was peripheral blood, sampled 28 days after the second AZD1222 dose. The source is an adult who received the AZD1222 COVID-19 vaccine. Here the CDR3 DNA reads TGTGCCAGCAGCGTAGGGTCTGGGGCCAACGTCCTGACTTTC. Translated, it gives CASSVGSGANVLTF.